This T cell receptor (beta chain) was sequenced for a study of blood T cell repertoires in COVID-19. The overall study: Sites in the United States, Italy and Spain provided acute and convalescent COVID-19 samples. The analysed material was cDNA or gDNA that came from T cells, B-cell-depleted T cells, or PBMCs.

Original handling: Quantification of nucleated cells was approximated via reference gene primer amplification. Only in-frame clones appear in the TCRdb table, and some are missing; sequencing was by immunoSEQ multiplex PCR. D and trimming come from the DNA, and the V and J calls and clone size come from that table. This sample has about 250,000 clones, with over 75% found just once. The source is a woman between 18 and 29 years old who had recovered from COVID-19. Sample: PBMCs or T cells enriched from blood (not recorded which).

The CDR3 spells CSVSPGGETQYF. The CDR3 bases are TGCAGCGTGAGCCCAGGGGGAGAGACCCAGTACTTC. This chain links TRBV29-1 with TRBJ2-5, with 7 bases that match TRBD1. The CDR3 is made up of 12 amino acids. The J segment lost 4 bases and the V segment lost 6 bases, leaving 5 bases of the junction unmatched. Germline V gives CDR1 SQVTM, CDR2 ANQGSEA.